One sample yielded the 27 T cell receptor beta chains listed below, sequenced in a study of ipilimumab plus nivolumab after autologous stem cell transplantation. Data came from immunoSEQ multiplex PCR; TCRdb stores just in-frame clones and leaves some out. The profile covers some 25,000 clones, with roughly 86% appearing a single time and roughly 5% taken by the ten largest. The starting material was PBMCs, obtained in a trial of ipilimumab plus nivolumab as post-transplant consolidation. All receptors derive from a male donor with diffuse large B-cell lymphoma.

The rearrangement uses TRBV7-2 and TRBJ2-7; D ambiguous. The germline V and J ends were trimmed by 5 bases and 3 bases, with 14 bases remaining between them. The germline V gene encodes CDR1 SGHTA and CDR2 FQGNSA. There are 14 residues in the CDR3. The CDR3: CASSQLYSRYEQYF. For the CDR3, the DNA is TGTGCCAGCAGCCAACTATACTCCCGCTACGAGCAGTACTTC.

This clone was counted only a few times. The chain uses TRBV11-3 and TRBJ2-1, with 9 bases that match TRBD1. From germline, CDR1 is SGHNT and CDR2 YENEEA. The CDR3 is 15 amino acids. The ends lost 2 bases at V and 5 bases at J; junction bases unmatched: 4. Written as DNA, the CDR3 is TGTGCCAGCAGCTTAATCGGGACAGGGAACAATGAGCAGTTCTTC. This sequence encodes CASSLIGTGNNEQFF.

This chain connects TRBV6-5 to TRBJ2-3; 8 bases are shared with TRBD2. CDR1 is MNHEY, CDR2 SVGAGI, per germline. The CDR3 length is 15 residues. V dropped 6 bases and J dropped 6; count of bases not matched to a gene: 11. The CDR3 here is CASSLAGPPRDTQYF. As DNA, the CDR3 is TGTGCCAGCAGCTTAGCGGGGCCCCCACGGGATACGCAGTATTTT.

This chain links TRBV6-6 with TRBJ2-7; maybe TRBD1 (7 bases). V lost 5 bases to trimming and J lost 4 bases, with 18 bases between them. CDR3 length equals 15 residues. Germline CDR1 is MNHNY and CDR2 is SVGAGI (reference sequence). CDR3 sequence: CASSKPSGGLYEQYF. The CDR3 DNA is TGTGCCAGCAGTAAACCCTCAGGGGGACTTTACGAGCAGTACTTC.

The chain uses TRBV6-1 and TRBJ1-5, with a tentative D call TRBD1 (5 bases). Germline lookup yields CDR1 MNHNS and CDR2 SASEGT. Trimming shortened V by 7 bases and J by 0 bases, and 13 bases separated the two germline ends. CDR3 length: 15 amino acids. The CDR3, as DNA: TGTGCCAGCAAGTTTGGGGGGAATAGCAATCAGCCCCAGCATTTT. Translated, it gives CASKFGGNSNQPQHF.

In DNA form, the CDR3 reads TGTGCCAGCACCCCAGGGAGGGGGAGTACCACTGAAGCTTTCTTT. Its protein product is CASTPGRGSTTEAFF. V gene TRBV5-6 combines with J gene TRBJ1-1; possibly TRBD1 for D (6 bases). The CDR3 length is 15 residues. V was pared by 6 bases and J by 4 bases, with 19 bases between. Germline loops: CDR1 SGHDT, CDR2 YYEEEE.

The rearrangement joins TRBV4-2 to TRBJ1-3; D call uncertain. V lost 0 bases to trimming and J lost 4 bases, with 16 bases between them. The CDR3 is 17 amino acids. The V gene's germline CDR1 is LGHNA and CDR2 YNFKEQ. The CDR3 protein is CASSQEEVSLGGNTIYF. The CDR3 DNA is TGTGCCAGCAGCCAAGAAGAGGTCAGCCTAGGAGGAAACACCATATATTTT.

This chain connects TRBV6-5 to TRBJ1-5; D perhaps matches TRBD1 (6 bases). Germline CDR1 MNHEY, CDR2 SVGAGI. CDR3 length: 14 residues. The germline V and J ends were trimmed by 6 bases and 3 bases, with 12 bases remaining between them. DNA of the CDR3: TGTGCCAGCAGCCGGGGGGGGCCCAATCAGCCCCAGCATTTT. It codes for CASSRGGPNQPQHF.

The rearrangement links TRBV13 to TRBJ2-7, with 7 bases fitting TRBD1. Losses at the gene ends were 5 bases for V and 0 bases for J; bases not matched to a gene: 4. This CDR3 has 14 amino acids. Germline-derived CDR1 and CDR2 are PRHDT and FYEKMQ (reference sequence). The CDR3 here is CASSLDRDSYEQYF. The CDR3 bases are TGTGCCAGCAGCCTAGACAGGGACTCCTACGAGCAGTACTTC.

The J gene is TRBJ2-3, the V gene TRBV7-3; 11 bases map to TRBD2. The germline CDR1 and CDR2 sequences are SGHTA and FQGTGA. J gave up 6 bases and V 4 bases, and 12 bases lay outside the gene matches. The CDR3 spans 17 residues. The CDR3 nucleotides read TGTGCCAGCAGCTCCTGGACTAGCGGGTCGGCGAGCGATACGCAGTATTTT. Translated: CASSSWTSGSASDTQYF.

The CDR3 is CASSTSPYEQYF. CDR3 sequence (DNA): TGTGCCAGTAGCACTAGCCCCTACGAGCAGTACTTC. The rearrangement joins TRBV19 to TRBJ2-5; tentative D call: TRBD2 (6 bases). The J call is doubtful: the DNA matches TRBJ2-7 better. CDR1 and CDR2 (germline): LNHDA, SQIVND (reference sequence). The CDR3 sequence is 12 residues long.

The CDR3, as DNA: TGCGCCAGCAGCGTTTCAACAGGGTATGCTTTCTTT. This sequence encodes CASSVSTGYAFF. This chain joins TRBV5-1 and TRBJ1-1, with D perhaps matching TRBD1 (6 bases). Germline lookup yields CDR1 SGHRS and CDR2 YFSETQ. The CDR3 runs 12 residues. Trimming pared 4 bases from V and 11 bases from J, leaving 15 bases between.

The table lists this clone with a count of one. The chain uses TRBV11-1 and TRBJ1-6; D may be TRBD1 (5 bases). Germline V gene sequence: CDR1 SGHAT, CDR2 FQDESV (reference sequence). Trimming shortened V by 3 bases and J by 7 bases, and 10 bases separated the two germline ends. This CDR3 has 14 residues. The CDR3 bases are TGTGCCAGCAGCTTTCAAGGGGTCAATTCACCCCTCCACTTT. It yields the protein CASSFQGVNSPLHF.

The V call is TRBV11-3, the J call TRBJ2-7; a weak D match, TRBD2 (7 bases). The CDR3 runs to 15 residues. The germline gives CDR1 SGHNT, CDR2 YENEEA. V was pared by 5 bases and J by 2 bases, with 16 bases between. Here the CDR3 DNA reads TGTGCCAGCAGCCAATCGGCGGGGGACACCTACGAGCAGTACTTC. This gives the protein CASSQSAGDTYEQYF.

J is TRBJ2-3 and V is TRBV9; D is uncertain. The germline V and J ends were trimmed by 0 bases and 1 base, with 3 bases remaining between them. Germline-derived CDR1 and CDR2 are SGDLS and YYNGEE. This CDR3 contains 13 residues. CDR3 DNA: TGTGCCAGCAGCGTAGAGGGCACAGATACGCAGTATTTT. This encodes CASSVEGTDTQYF.

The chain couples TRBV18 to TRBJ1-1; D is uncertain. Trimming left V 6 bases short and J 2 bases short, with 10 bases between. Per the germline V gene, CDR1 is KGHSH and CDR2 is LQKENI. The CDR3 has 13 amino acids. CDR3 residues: CASSPNHNTEAFF. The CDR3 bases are TGTGCCAGCTCCCCTAACCACAACACTGAAGCTTTCTTT.

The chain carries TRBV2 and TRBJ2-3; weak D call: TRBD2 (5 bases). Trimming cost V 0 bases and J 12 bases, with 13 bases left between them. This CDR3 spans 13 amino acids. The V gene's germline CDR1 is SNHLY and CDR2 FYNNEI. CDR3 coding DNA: TGTGCCAGCAGTGAAGCGCTTCGGCGGGTTCAGTATTTT. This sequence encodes CASSEALRRVQYF.

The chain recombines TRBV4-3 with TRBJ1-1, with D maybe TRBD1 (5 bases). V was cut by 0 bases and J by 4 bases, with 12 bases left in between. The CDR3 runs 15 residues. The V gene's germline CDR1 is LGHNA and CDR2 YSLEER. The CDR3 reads CASSQEGVPITEAFF. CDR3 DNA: TGCGCCAGCAGCCAAGAAGGGGTTCCCATCACTGAAGCTTTCTTT.

The CDR3 here is CASSQGTGENTQYF. The CDR3 DNA reads TGTGCCAGCTCTCAGGGGACAGGGGAAAATACGCAGTATTTT. The chain has TRBV18 and TRBJ2-3; 10 nucleotides line up with TRBD1. Germline V CDR1 and CDR2: KGHSH, LQKENI. The V gene end was trimmed by 6 bases and the J gene end by 7 bases; junction bases not matched to a gene: 7. This CDR3 is 14 amino acids long.

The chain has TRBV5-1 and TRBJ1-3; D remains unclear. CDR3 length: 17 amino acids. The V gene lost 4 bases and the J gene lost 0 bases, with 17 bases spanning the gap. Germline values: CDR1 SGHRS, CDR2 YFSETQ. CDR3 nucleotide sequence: TGCGCCAGCAGCCTATCCGACACGACCCACTCTGGAAACACCATATATTTT. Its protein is CASSLSDTTHSGNTIYF.

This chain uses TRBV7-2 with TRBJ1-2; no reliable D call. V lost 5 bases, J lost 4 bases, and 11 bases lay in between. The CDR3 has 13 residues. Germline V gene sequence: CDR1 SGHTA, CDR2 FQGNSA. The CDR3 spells CASSPRWAYGYTF. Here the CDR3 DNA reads TGTGCCAGCAGCCCCCGCTGGGCCTATGGCTACACCTTC. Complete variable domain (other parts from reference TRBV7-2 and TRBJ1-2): GAGVSQSPSNKVTEKGKDVELRCDPISGHTALYWYRQSLGQGLEFLIYFQGNSAPDKSGLPSDRFSAERTGGSVSTLTIQRTQQEDSAVYLCASSPRWAYGYTFGSGTRLTVV.

The CDR3 DNA reads as TGTGCCTGGGCAAAAACGGGACTAGCGGGGGGAGGTACCGGGGAGCTGTTTTTT. Translating it yields CAWAKTGLAGGGTGELFF. The gene calls are TRBV30 and TRBJ2-2; 15 bases are a match to TRBD2. CDR1 and CDR2 (germline): GTSNPN, SVGIG (reference sequence). This CDR3 has 18 amino acids. Trimming removed 5 bases from V and 5 bases from J; junction bases left unmatched: 12.

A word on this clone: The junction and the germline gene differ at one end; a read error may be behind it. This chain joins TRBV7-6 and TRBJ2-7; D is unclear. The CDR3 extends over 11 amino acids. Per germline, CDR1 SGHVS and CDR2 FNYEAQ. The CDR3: CASSPTIIQDF. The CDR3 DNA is TGTGCCAGCAGCCCAACGATTATACAAGACTTC.

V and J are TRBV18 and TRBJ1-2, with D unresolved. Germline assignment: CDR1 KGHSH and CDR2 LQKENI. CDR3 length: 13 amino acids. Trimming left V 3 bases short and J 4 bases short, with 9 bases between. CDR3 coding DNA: TGTGCCAGCTCACCTGACACCGGCTATGGCTACACCTTC. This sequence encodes CASSPDTGYGYTF. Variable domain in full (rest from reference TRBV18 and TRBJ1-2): NAGVMQNPRHLVRRRGQEARLRCSPMKGHSHVYWYRQLPEEGLKFMVYLQKENIIDESGMPKERFSAEFPKEGPSILRIQQVVRGDSAAYFCASSPDTGYGYTFGSGTRLTVV.

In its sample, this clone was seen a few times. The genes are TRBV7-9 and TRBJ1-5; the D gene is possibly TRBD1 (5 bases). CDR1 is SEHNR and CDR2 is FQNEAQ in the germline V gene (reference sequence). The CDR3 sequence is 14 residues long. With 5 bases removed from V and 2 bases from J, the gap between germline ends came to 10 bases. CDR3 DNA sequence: TGTGCCAGCAGCCCACCGGGGGGCAATCAGCCCCAGCATTTT. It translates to CASSPPGGNQPQHF.

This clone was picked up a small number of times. The CDR3, as DNA: TGTGCCAGCAGCTTGGAGGGACAGGGACGAGAAGCTTTCTTT. This codes for CASSLEGQGREAFF. The V and J genes are TRBV5-4 and TRBJ1-1; TRBD1 matches 9 bases. V lost 0 bases to trimming and J lost 8 bases; unmatched junction nucleotides: 5. Per the germline V gene, CDR1 is SGHNT and CDR2 is YYREEE (reference sequence). The CDR3 has 14 residues.

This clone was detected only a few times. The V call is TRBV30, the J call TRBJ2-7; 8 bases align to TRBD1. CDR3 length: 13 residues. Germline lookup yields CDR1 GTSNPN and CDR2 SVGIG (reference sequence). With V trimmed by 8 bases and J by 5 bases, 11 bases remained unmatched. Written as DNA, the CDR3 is TGTGCCGGAGGACAGGGACTTATTGACGAGCAGTACTTC. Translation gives CAGGQGLIDEQYF. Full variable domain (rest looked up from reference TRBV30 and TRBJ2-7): SQTIHQWPATLVQPVGSPLSLECTVEGTSNPNLYWYRQAAGRGLQLLFYSVGIGQISSEVPQNLSASRPQDRQFILSSKKLLLSDSGFYLCAGGQGLIDEQYFGPGTRLTVT.